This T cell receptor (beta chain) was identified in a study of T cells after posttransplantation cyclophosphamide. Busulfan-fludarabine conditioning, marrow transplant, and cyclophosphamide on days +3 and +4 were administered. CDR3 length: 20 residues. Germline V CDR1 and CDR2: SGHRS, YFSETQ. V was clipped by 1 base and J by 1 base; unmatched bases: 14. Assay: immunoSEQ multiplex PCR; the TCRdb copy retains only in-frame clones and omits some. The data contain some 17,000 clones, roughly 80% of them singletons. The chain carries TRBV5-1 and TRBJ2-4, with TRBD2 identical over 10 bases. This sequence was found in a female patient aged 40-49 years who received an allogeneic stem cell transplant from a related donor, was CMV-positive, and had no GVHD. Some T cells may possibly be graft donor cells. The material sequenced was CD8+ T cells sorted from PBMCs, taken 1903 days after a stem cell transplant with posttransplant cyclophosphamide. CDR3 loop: CASSLSERGGPELAKNIQYF. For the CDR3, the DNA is TGCGCCAGCAGCTTGAGCGAGCGGGGGGGCCCTGAATTGGCCAAAAACATTCAGTACTTC.